Included here is one TCR beta chain sequence, with context. Its cognate antigen is unknown. The sample originates from a study of OX40 agonist ivuxolimab in advanced cancers. Study background: All patients had ivuxolimab intravenously every 2 weeks at 0.01 to 10 mg/kg. Findings of the study overall: Part of the nonresponder group also had normalized T-cell clonal expansion that was low.

V dropped 0 bases and J dropped 4 bases, with 12 bases sitting between them. The CDR3 runs 15 residues. Germline CDR1 reads LGHNA; CDR2 reads YSLEER. Data came from immunoSEQ multiplex PCR; TCRdb stores just in-frame clones and leaves some out. Of 45,000 or so clones in the sample, approximately 82% were seen once. The genes are TRBV4-3 and TRBJ1-2; maybe TRBD1 (5 bases). The clonotype originates from an adult with an advanced solid tumor such as melanoma, head and neck, liver or kidney cancer. The material sequenced was CD4+ or CD8+ T cells sorted from blood, taken in a trial of the OX40 agonist ivuxolimab. CDR3: CASSQDNGGTYGYTF. The CDR3 DNA follows: TGCGCCAGCAGCCAAGATAACGGCGGGACCTATGGCTACACCTTC.